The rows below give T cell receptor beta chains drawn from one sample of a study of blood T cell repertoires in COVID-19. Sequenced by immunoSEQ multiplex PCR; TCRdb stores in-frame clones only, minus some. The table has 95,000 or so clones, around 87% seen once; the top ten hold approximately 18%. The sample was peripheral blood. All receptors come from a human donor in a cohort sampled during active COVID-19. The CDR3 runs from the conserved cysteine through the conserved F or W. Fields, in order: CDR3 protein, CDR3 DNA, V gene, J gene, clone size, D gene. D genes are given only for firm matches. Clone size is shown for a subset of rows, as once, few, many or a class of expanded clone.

CDR3: CASSLEAGTYEQYF
DNA: TGTGCCAGCAGCTTAGAAGCAGGGACCTACGAGCAGTACTTC
V: TRBV11-2
J: TRBJ2-7
size: few
D: -

CDR3: CASSLGRGAYGYTF
DNA: TGTGCCAGCAGCCTAGGTCGCGGGGCCTATGGCTACACCTTC
V: TRBV3-1/TRBV3-2
J: TRBJ1-2
size: -
D: -

CDR3: CSVSKGTRNTEAFF
DNA: TGCAGCGTTAGCAAGGGGACTAGGAACACTGAAGCTTTCTTT
V: TRBV29-1
J: TRBJ1-1
size: -
D: -

CDR3: CASSLQGLAGAAEQYF
DNA: TGTGCCAGCAGCTTGCAAGGACTAGCGGGGGCGGCCGAGCAGTACTTC
V: TRBV5-8
J: TRBJ2-7
size: -
D: TRBD2

CDR3: CASQGAWGRYGYTF
DNA: TGTGCCAGCCAGGGGGCATGGGGTCGGTATGGCTACACCTTC
V: TRBV28
J: TRBJ1-2
size: -
D: TRBD1

CDR3: CASSYGGSNNSPLHF
DNA: TGTGCCAGCAGCTACGGCGGGTCGAATAATTCACCCCTCCACTTT
V: TRBV7-8
J: TRBJ1-6
size: -
D: -

CDR3: CASSLGGNLDYNEQFF
DNA: TGTGCCAGCAGCCTGGGGGGGAACTTGGACTACAATGAGCAGTTCTTC
V: TRBV9
J: TRBJ2-1
size: -
D: TRBD2

CDR3: CASSPRGRNQPQHF
DNA: TGTGCCAGTAGCCCCAGGGGCCGTAATCAGCCCCAGCATTTT
V: TRBV19
J: TRBJ1-5
size: few
D: -

CDR3: CASSQDKLGGVGTQYF
DNA: TGCGCCAGCAGCCAAGATAAACTAGGGGGCGTGGGGACGCAGTATTTT
V: TRBV4-3
J: TRBJ2-3
size: -
D: TRBD1

CDR3: CALGTGLAVAYNEQFF
DNA: TGTGCCTTGGGGACAGGCCTCGCCGTCGCCTACAATGAGCAGTTCTTC
V: TRBV30
J: TRBJ2-1
size: -
D: TRBD1

CDR3: CASSLGTAGGSLPLHF
DNA: TGTGCCAGCAGTTTAGGGACCGCAGGGGGTTCCCTCCCCCTCCACTTT
V: TRBV27
J: TRBJ1-6
size: -
D: TRBD1

CDR3: CASSTFRDKPYEQYF
DNA: TGTGCCAGCAGTACCTTCCGGGACAAACCCTACGAGCAGTACTTC
V: TRBV6-5
J: TRBJ2-7
size: -
D: -

CDR3: CASRDLGGTNEKLFF
DNA: TGTGCCAGCAGGGACCTCGGGGGAACTAATGAAAAACTGTTTTTT
V: TRBV2
J: TRBJ1-4
size: -
D: -

CDR3: CASSPGTSNTGELFF
DNA: TGTGCCAGCAGCCCCGGGACTAGCAACACCGGGGAGCTGTTTTTT
V: TRBV9
J: TRBJ2-2
size: -
D: TRBD2

CDR3: CASSYPDSSYEQYF
DNA: TGTGCCAGCAGTTACCCCGACAGCTCCTACGAGCAGTACTTC
V: TRBV6-2/TRBV6-3
J: TRBJ2-7
size: -
D: -

CDR3: CASSERRGGYNEQFF
DNA: TGTGCCAGCTCCGAGCGGCGGGGGGGTTACAATGAGCAGTTCTTC
V: TRBV18
J: TRBJ2-1
size: -
D: TRBD2

CDR3: CACPTSGETQYF
DNA: TGTGCCTGCCCGACTAGCGGGGAGACCCAGTACTTC
V: TRBV30
J: TRBJ2-5
size: -
D: TRBD2